This T cell receptor (beta chain) was sequenced for a study of CD8 T cells in Susac syndrome. Points from the study as a whole: The CD4+ T cell repertoires from Susac syndrome exhibited no clonal expansion.

CD8+ and CD4+ T cells circulating in blood were sequenced for TCR beta. Random hexamers were used to reverse transcribe the RNA input (roughly 0.5 to 1 ug). A multiplex approach, immunoSEQ multiplex PCR, amplified TCR beta CDR3 across 54 Vbeta and 13 Jbeta. From the immunoSEQ multiplex PCR reads, TCRdb called clonotypes with MiXCR, one entry per CDR3 protein. The repertoire holds under 150,000 distinct CDR3 sequences, with over 90% as singletons. On this clonotype itself: Antigen specificity is unknown.

The CDR3 length is 12 residues. V dropped 3 bases and J dropped 7 bases, with 12 bases sitting between them. The germline V gene has CDR1 GTSNPN and CDR2 SVGIG (reference sequence). V is TRBV30 and J is TRBJ1-2; D possibly corresponds to TRBD1 (5 bases). The origin of this receptor is a human donor with Susac syndrome. Sequencing used CD4+ T cells from PBMCs. The CDR3: CAWRGTGGGYTF. Written as DNA, the CDR3 is TGTGCCTGGAGAGGCACCGGGGGTGGCTACACCTTC.